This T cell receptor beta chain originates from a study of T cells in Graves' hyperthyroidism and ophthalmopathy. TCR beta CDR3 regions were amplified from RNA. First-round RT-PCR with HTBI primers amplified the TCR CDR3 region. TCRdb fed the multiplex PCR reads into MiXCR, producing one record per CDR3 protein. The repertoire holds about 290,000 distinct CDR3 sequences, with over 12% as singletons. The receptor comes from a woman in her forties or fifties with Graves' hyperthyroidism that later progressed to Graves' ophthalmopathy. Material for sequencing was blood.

CDR3 nucleotides: TGCAGTGCTAGCCCCGGACAGATGAACACTGAAGCTTTCTTT. It specifies CSASPGQMNTEAFF. V is TRBV20-1 and J is TRBJ1-1; possibly TRBD1 for D (6 bases). Germline-derived CDR1 and CDR2 are DFQATT and SNEGSKA (reference sequence). The CDR3 has 14 amino acids. The V end was cut by 3 bases, the J end by 0 bases, with 11 bases between.